This T cell receptor (beta chain) was captured by sequencing in a study of cytomegalovirus exposure and HLA in healthy donors. General study findings and limits: Immune exposure information comprised only CMV serostatus.

The PCR contained 60 Vbeta and 13 Jbeta primers. This table comes from immunoSEQ multiplex PCR, and its TCRdb copy is limited to in-frame clones, with some not included. The table has about 130,000 clones, about 80% seen once. V lost 5 bases, J lost 6 bases, and 4 bases stayed unmatched. The CDR3 totals 12 residues. CDR1 and CDR2 (germline): SNHLY, FYNNEI. On this clone: Its target is unknown.

This TCR was recovered from a boy under 10 years old in good health and CMV-seronegative. V and J are TRBV2 and TRBJ2-7; TRBD1 matches at 7 bases. The sequenced sample was PBMCs. This chain's CDR3 is CASSSDRAEQYV. CDR3 DNA: TGTGCCAGCAGTTCAGACAGGGCCGAGCAGTACGTC.